These T cell receptor beta chains were read from a single sample in a study of T cells in Graves' hyperthyroidism and ophthalmopathy. TCRdb used MiXCR to reprocess the multiplex PCR reads, holding one entry per CDR3 protein. This sample has 300,000 to 500,000 distinct CDR3 sequences; over 11% occur once, and the top ten carry around 28%. Sequencing was carried out using blood. These receptors originate from a man in his fifties or sixties with Graves' ophthalmopathy. The CDR3 runs from the conserved cysteine through the conserved F or W. Fields, in order: CDR3 DNA, CDR3 protein, clone size, V gene, CDR3 length, J gene, D gene. A D gene is named only where the DNA matches it firmly. A row's size may be missing; if present it is once, few, many or a size class.

TGTGCCAGCAGTGAAGAGGGAAGGACCCATGAAAAACTGTTTTTT CASSEEGRTHEKLFF few TRBV6-1 15 TRBJ1-4 .
TGTGCCAGCAGCGTAGATAACTCAAATGGGAGGAGCTCCTACAATGAGCAGTTCTTC CASSVDNSNGRSSYNEQFF . TRBV9 19 TRBJ2-1 .
TGTGCCAGCAGCTTACGGGAGGGGGGAGAGCAGTACTTC CASSLREGGEQYF many TRBV7-3 13 TRBJ2-7 TRBD2
TGTGCCACTGGGGCTAGCGGGATCAATGAGCAGTTCTTC CATGASGINEQFF many TRBV14 13 TRBJ2-1 TRBD2
TGCGCCAGCAGCTTGGGGTCTAGCGGGAAGGTCACAGATACGCAGTATTTT CASSLGSSGKVTDTQYF . TRBV5-1 17 TRBJ2-3 TRBD2
TGTGCCAGCAGCTTACGGGACGTTCCGTCCACAGATACGCAGTATTTT CASSLRDVPSTDTQYF many TRBV11-2 16 TRBJ2-3 .
TGCGCCAGCAGCTTGGAAGCTAGCGGGGTCCAAGAGACCCAGTACTTC CASSLEASGVQETQYF many TRBV5-1 16 TRBJ2-5 TRBD2
TGTGCCAGCCACCCTCCTTCACCCGAAGAGACCCAGTACTTC CASHPPSPEETQYF many TRBV2 14 TRBJ2-5 .
TGCAGTGCAAACACCGGGACAGGGGGAGCTCAGCCCCAGCATTTT CSANTGTGGAQPQHF few TRBV20-1 15 TRBJ1-5 TRBD1
TGTGCCAGCAGGCAAGGGGGACCGAGCACAGATACGCAGTATTTT CASRQGGPSTDTQYF . TRBV14 15 TRBJ2-3 .
TGTGCCAGCAGTGATCGCCCAGATACGCAGTATTTT CASSDRPDTQYF few TRBV25-1 12 TRBJ2-3 .
TGTGCCAGCGTGAGGTTCCAAGAGACCCAGTACTTC CASVRFQETQYF many TRBV2 12 TRBJ2-5 .
TGTGCCAGCAGCGAATGGGGACACGGAAACACCATATATTTT CASSEWGHGNTIYF . TRBV7-2 14 TRBJ1-3 .
TGTGCCAGCAGTTACTCGATAGTCCCCGGGGCGGGAGTTTCAGATACGCAGTATTTT CASSYSIVPGAGVSDTQYF . TRBV6-5 19 TRBJ2-3 TRBD2
TGTGCCAGCAGCCACGGGACAGGGGGCTTGGGCTACGAGCAGTACTTC CASSHGTGGLGYEQYF many TRBV3-1 16 TRBJ2-7 TRBD1
TGCGCCAGCTGCCCCTCACCGGGCCCCCCGTTTGATGAGCAGTTCTTC CASCPSPGPPFDEQFF many TRBV5-1 16 TRBJ2-1 .
TGTGCCAGCAGGCTAGGACCGACGAGCAATCAGCCCCAGCATTTT CASRLGPTSNQPQHF many TRBV28 15 TRBJ1-5 .
TGTGCCAGCAGGAGGACTAGCGGGAGGGCCTACGAGCAGTACTTC CASRRTSGRAYEQYF . TRBV6-1 15 TRBJ2-7 TRBD2
TGTGCCAGCCACACAGGGACTAGCGGGAGTTTGTTCTTC CASHTGTSGSLFF few TRBV7-3 13 TRBJ2-1 TRBD2
TGTGCCAGCAGTTTACGACAGACTATATTAACCTACGAGCAGTACTTC CASSLRQTILTYEQYF few TRBV28 16 TRBJ2-7 .
TGTTCCAGTAGAGGCAGGCTCCAAGAGACCCAGTACTTC CSSRGRLQETQYF . TRBV19 13 TRBJ2-5 .
TGTGCCAGCAGGCGGACTAGCGGGGGGATCTCTGGGGCCAACGTCCTGACTTTC CASRRTSGGISGANVLTF many TRBV2 18 TRBJ2-6 TRBD2
TGTGCCAGCAGCGTCTTGACAGGCCTCCGCTATGGCTACACCTTC CASSVLTGLRYGYTF . TRBV9 15 TRBJ1-2 .
TGCAGCGTTGACGGTCTCGCGGGAGTCTTGCAAGAGACCCAGTACTTC CSVDGLAGVLQETQYF few TRBV29-1 16 TRBJ2-5 TRBD2
TGTGCCAGCAGGGCAAGGGGCGGGGAGCTGTTTTTT CASRARGGELFF few TRBV7-6 12 TRBJ2-2 .
TGCAGTGCTAGAACGGCAGGGGGCCGGGGTACTGAAGCTTTCTTT CSARTAGGRGTEAFF many TRBV20-1 15 TRBJ1-1 TRBD1
TGTGCCAGCAGCCCTCGACAGGCGAACTACGAGCAGTACTTC CASSPRQANYEQYF many TRBV7-8 14 TRBJ2-7 .
TGTGCCAGCATGCACCGGGAAAACACAGATACGCAGTATTTT CASMHRENTDTQYF many TRBV2 14 TRBJ2-3 .
TGTGCCAGTAGTATACAAGGGGGAAAGGAGACCCAGTACTTC CASSIQGGKETQYF few TRBV19 14 TRBJ2-5 .
TGTGCCTGGAGTAAGGGGGGAACAGGGCACGAGCAGTACTTC CAWSKGGTGHEQYF many TRBV30 14 TRBJ2-7 .
TGTGCCAGCAGTTTATACGGGGGAGCGGCCAAAAACATTCAGTACTTC CASSLYGGAAKNIQYF many TRBV28 16 TRBJ2-4 .
TGCAGTGCTTGTCCGGACAGATCCTACAATGAGCAGTTCTTC CSACPDRSYNEQFF many TRBV20-1 14 TRBJ2-1 .
TGTGCCAGCAGTTACTCGGGAACGCAGTATTTT CASSYSGTQYF many TRBV6-2/TRBV6-3 11 TRBJ2-3 .
TGCGCCAGCAGCTTGCAACAGGGGACCGGAAACACCATATATTTT CASSLQQGTGNTIYF . TRBV5-1 15 TRBJ1-3 TRBD1
TGTGCCAGTAACATGGGAGGGGAGCTGTTTTTT CASNMGGELFF . TRBV19 11 TRBJ2-2 .
TGTGCCAGCAGTGAAGCAAGCAGGACCACAGATACGCAGTATTTT CASSEASRTTDTQYF . TRBV6-1 15 TRBJ2-3 .
TGTGCCAGCAGTGTGTCAGGGTTTGACGAGCAGTACTTC CASSVSGFDEQYF many TRBV2 13 TRBJ2-7 .
TGTGCCAGCAGCCCCGGACTAGTAGTATCCGAGCAGTACTTC CASSPGLVVSEQYF many TRBV3-1 14 TRBJ2-7 TRBD2
TGTGCCAGCAGCTTATGGGGAGAAGAGACCCAGTACTTC CASSLWGEETQYF . TRBV7-9 13 TRBJ2-5 .
TGTGCCAGCAGCATGGGACCTGCCTACGAGCAGTACTTC CASSMGPAYEQYF . TRBV7-3 13 TRBJ2-7 .
TGCAGTGCTAACATAGCGGACGCTGAAGCTTTCTTT CSANIADAEAFF many TRBV20-1 12 TRBJ1-1 .
TGCGCCAGCAGCTTGGTGGGAGGTCGCTACGAGCAGTACTTC CASSLVGGRYEQYF . TRBV5-1 14 TRBJ2-7 .